A single sample is the source of the 27 T cell receptor beta chains below, sequenced in a study of CD8 T cells in Susac syndrome. With random hexamers, reverse transcription was performed on roughly 0.5 to 1 ug of RNA. TCRdb re-derived calls from the immunoSEQ multiplex PCR reads in MiXCR, one entry per CDR3 protein. The repertoire includes about 110,000 distinct CDR3 sequences, 95% to 98% of them detected once, and 0.09% to 0.1% sits in the top ten. Sequenced material: CD4+ T cells from PBMCs. These receptors all come from a human donor in good health.

V usage is TRBV5-4 and J usage is TRBJ1-1; 7 bases are shared with TRBD1. Per the germline V gene, CDR1 is SGHNT and CDR2 is YYREEE (reference sequence). There are 15 residues in the CDR3. The V segment lost 4 bases and the J segment 3 bases; nucleotides outside the gene matches: 9. CDR3 sequence: CASSTNRGRDTEAFF. The CDR3 nucleotides read TGTGCCAGCAGCACGAACAGGGGTCGGGACACTGAAGCTTTCTTT.

This chain links TRBV29-1 with TRBJ2-1, with D perhaps matching TRBD1 or TRBD2 (5 bases each). V lost 7 bases, J lost 9 bases, and 13 bases lay in between. Germline values: CDR1 SQVTM, CDR2 ANQGSEA. The CDR3 spans 11 residues. CDR3 sequence reads: CSAAWGTEQFF. The CDR3 DNA sequence: TGCAGCGCCGCGTGGGGGACTGAGCAGTTCTTC.

This chain connects TRBV5-1 to TRBJ1-2, with 10 positions matching TRBD1. Looked up from germline, CDR1 is SGHRS and CDR2 is YFSETQ. V lost 0 bases and J lost 7; bases outside the gene matches: 3. The CDR3 spans 14 residues. The CDR3 nucleotides are TGCGCCAGCAGCTTGGGAGGGACAGGGGCTGGCTACACCTTC. Translation: CASSLGGTGAGYTF.

The count of this clonotype is one. In DNA, the CDR3 is TGTGCCAGCAGCCGCTTCCTAGCGGGAACCTACGAGCAGTACTTC. Translated, it gives CASSRFLAGTYEQYF. This chain connects TRBV4-2 to TRBJ2-7; 9 positions match TRBD2. V trimming: 4 bases; J trimming: 2 bases; junction bases outside the gene matches: 6. Germline assignment: CDR1 LGHNA and CDR2 YNFKEQ. The CDR3 runs to 15 residues.

The V gene is TRBV19, the J gene TRBJ1-5; D ambiguous. Germline loops: CDR1 LNHDA, CDR2 SQIVND (reference sequence). The CDR3 has 12 amino acids. With 3 bases removed from V and 11 bases from J, the gap between germline ends came to 11 bases. The chain's CDR3 is CASSIEVGAQHF. The CDR3 bases are TGTGCCAGTAGTATTGAGGTAGGAGCCCAGCATTTT.

The CDR3 is CSAGMGGDTDTQYF. As DNA, the CDR3 is TGCAGTGCTGGAATGGGGGGGGACACAGATACGCAGTATTTT. The chain uses TRBV20-1 and TRBJ2-3; 7 bases match TRBD2. The CDR3 contains 14 residues. The germline CDR1 and CDR2 sequences are DFQATT and SNEGSKA (reference sequence). J lost 2 bases, V lost 5 bases, and 7 bases had no gene match.

This chain links TRBV29-1 with TRBJ2-7; 10 bases agree with TRBD1. Germline values: CDR1 SQVTM, CDR2 ANQGSEA. This CDR3 has 15 amino acids. With 4 bases clipped from V and 3 bases from J, the junction kept 9 bases outside the gene matches. The CDR3 DNA reads as TGCAGCGTTGGGTCGACCGGGACAGGGGACTACGAGCAGTACTTC. Translating it yields CSVGSTGTGDYEQYF.

The chain carries TRBV20-1 and TRBJ1-2, with TRBD1 matching over 7 bases. Germline V CDR1 and CDR2: DFQATT, SNEGSKA (reference sequence). The CDR3 consists of 14 residues. J was trimmed by 4 bases and V by 6 bases; bases with no gene match: 11. This chain's CDR3 is CSAPMGQTFYGYTF. In DNA form, the CDR3 reads TGCAGTGCGCCCATGGGACAGACTTTCTATGGCTACACCTTC.

The chain is built from TRBV4-2 and TRBJ1-1; no clear D. The CDR3 has 16 amino acids. CDR1 and CDR2 from the germline V gene are LGHNA and YNFKEQ. The V end was cut by 0 bases, the J end by 2 bases, with 13 bases between. The CDR3 DNA reads as TGTGCCAGCAGCCAAGATGGTACTTTTACCAACACTGAAGCTTTCTTT. As protein: CASSQDGTFTNTEAFF.

This chain connects TRBV28 to TRBJ2-3, with unresolved D. V lost 4 bases to trimming and J lost 0 bases, with 11 bases between them. Germline values: CDR1 MDHEN, CDR2 SYDVKM. The CDR3 sequence is 15 residues long. This CDR3 reads CASSSTGPSTDTQYF. The CDR3 DNA reads as TGTGCCAGCAGTTCGACCGGGCCTAGCACAGATACGCAGTATTTT.

The chain couples TRBV24-1 to TRBJ2-1; 8 positions agree with TRBD1. CDR1 and CDR2 from the germline V gene are KGHDR and SFDVKD. This CDR3 contains 16 residues. Unmatched junction bases numbered 10, after V lost 3 bases and J lost 7 bases. CDR3 amino acids: CATSDTGTQGANEQFF. For the CDR3, the DNA is TGTGCCACCAGTGATACCGGCACCCAGGGGGCAAATGAGCAGTTCTTC.

V usage is TRBV6-1 and J usage is TRBJ2-7; D may match TRBD1 or TRBD2 (5 bases each). The CDR3 runs to 16 residues. V was clipped by 6 bases and J by 0 bases, with 18 bases between them. In germline, CDR1 is MNHNS, CDR2 SASEGT. The CDR3 spells CASRRSRDRSSYEQYF. The CDR3 nucleotides read TGTGCCAGCAGAAGATCACGGGACCGTAGCTCCTACGAGCAGTACTTC.

The chain has TRBV18 and TRBJ1-2, with TRBD1 identical over 7 bases. Trimming at V came to 3 bases and at J to 1 base, leaving 5 bases not matched to a gene. The CDR3 consists of 15 residues. Looked up from germline, CDR1 is KGHSH and CDR2 is LQKENI. The CDR3 loop reads CASSPGQAFNYGYTF. The DNA of the CDR3 is TGTGCCAGCTCACCTGGACAGGCTTTTAACTATGGCTACACCTTC.

This chain links TRBV20-1 with TRBJ2-5; 9 bases match TRBD2. Trimming cost V 4 bases and J 1 base; bases outside gene matches: 7. Germline CDR1 is DFQATT and CDR2 is SNEGSKA (reference sequence). The CDR3 contains 15 residues. CDR3 region: CSATIKRGAQETQYF. DNA of the CDR3: TGCAGTGCTACTATTAAGCGGGGGGCCCAAGAGACCCAGTACTTC.

The V and J genes are TRBV3-1 and TRBJ2-6; TRBD1 aligns across 7 bases. CDR3 size: 16 residues. Trimming at V came to 4 bases and at J to 3 bases, leaving 6 bases not matched to a gene. Germline CDR1 and CDR2: LGHDT and YNNKEL (reference sequence). The CDR3 sequence is CASSRDSSSGANVLTF. CDR3 nucleotide sequence: TGTGCCAGCAGCCGGGACAGCTCAAGTGGGGCCAACGTCCTGACTTTC.

V gene TRBV3-1 combines with J gene TRBJ1-1; possibly TRBD1 for D (6 bases). The germline gives CDR1 LGHDT, CDR2 YNNKEL (reference sequence). Trimming removed 7 bases at V and 1 base at J, with 13 bases between. The CDR3 is 14 residues long. This chain's CDR3 is CASNKQGGNTEAFF. CDR3 sequence (DNA): TGTGCCAGCAACAAACAGGGTGGGAACACTGAAGCTTTCTTT.

The chain recombines TRBV3-1 with TRBJ2-7; 9 bases map to TRBD2. The CDR3 has 14 residues. Trimming cost V 1 base and J 4 bases; bases outside gene matches: 2. From germline, CDR1 is LGHDT and CDR2 YNNKEL (reference sequence). The CDR3 nucleotides read TGTGCCAGCAGCCAAGGACTAGCGGTATACGAGCAGTACTTC. Its translation is CASSQGLAVYEQYF.

The chain carries TRBV6-4 and TRBJ1-6, with no clear D. Germline CDR1 reads MRHNA; CDR2 reads SNTAGT. The CDR3 loop spans 15 amino acids. V gave up 3 bases and J gave up 9 bases, with 15 bases separating them. CDR3 sequence (DNA): TGTGCCAGCAGTGAATCGGAGGTAGTAGGTTCACCCCTCCACTTT. This sequence encodes CASSESEVVGSPLHF.

This chain connects TRBV27 to TRBJ2-3; unclear D gene. The CDR3 is made up of 13 amino acids. V was clipped by 5 bases and J by 0 bases, with 6 bases between them. CDR1 and CDR2 from the germline V gene are MNHEY and SMNVEV (reference sequence). CDR3 bases: TGTGCCAGCAGTCGCCTCAGCACAGATACGCAGTATTTT. Its protein is CASSRLSTDTQYF.

The chain uses TRBV24-1 and TRBJ1-2, with D tentatively TRBD1 (5 bases). Per the germline V gene, CDR1 is KGHDR and CDR2 is SFDVKD. Trimming stripped 5 bases from V and 2 bases from J, with 11 bases between. There are 14 residues in the CDR3. CDR3 sequence: CATSGKGLNYGYTF. The DNA for the CDR3 is TGTGCCACCAGTGGGAAGGGGCTCAACTATGGCTACACCTTC.

This sequence joins TRBV2 and TRBJ2-7, with TRBD1 matching 7 bases. Unmatched junction bases numbered 19, after V lost 11 bases and J lost 9 bases. CDR1 is SNHLY and CDR2 is FYNNEI in the germline V gene. The CDR3 spans 14 residues. As DNA, the CDR3 is TGTGCCTCCAAGGGGTCGAAACAGGGGACATTGCAGTACTTC. Its translation is CASKGSKQGTLQYF.

This rearrangement joins TRBV27 to TRBJ2-3, with 9 bases matching TRBD1. The CDR3 length is 14 residues. Germline values: CDR1 MNHEY, CDR2 SMNVEV (reference sequence). V lost 10 bases to trimming and J lost 5 bases; unmatched junction nucleotides: 10. The CDR3 DNA sequence: TGTGCCACCTCCGAACAGGGGGCGCGAGATACGCAGTATTTT. Encoded protein: CATSEQGARDTQYF.

V is TRBV3-1 and J is TRBJ2-5; 12 bases are shared with TRBD1. J lost 5 bases, V lost 3 bases, and 1 base had no gene match. Looked up from germline, CDR1 is LGHDT and CDR2 is YNNKEL (reference sequence). The CDR3 contains 14 residues. DNA of the CDR3: TGTGCCAGCAGCCATGGGACAGGGGGCGAGACCCAGTACTTC. Amino acid sequence: CASSHGTGGETQYF.

This chain connects TRBV11-2 to TRBJ2-3; D unresolved. Germline loops: CDR1 SGHAT, CDR2 FQNNGV. V was clipped by 6 bases and J by 2 bases, with 15 bases between them. The CDR3 extends over 15 amino acids. The CDR3 bases are TGTGCCAGCAGTTTCTTACAGCAAGTCACAGATACGCAGTATTTT. As protein: CASSFLQQVTDTQYF. Based on the CDR3 plus reference TRBV11-2 and TRBJ2-3, the full variable domain is EAGVAQSPRYKIIEKRQSVAFWCNPISGHATLYWYQQILGQGPKLLIQFQNNGVVDDSQLPKDRFSAERLKGVDSTLKIQPAKLEDSAVYLCASSFLQQVTDTQYFGPGTRLTVL.

This chain uses TRBV20-1 with TRBJ1-2, with 7 bases matching TRBD1. V was clipped by 0 bases and J by 11 bases; unmatched bases: 12. Germline V gene sequence: CDR1 DFQATT, CDR2 SNEGSKA (reference sequence). The CDR3 is made up of 14 amino acids. CDR3 sequence (DNA): TGCAGTGCTAGAGATAACTTACAGGGGAGGAGATACACCTTC. Its protein product is CSARDNLQGRRYTF.

V usage is TRBV20-1 and J usage is TRBJ2-4; 10 positions agree with TRBD2. J lost 0 bases, V lost 3 bases, and 11 bases had no gene match. CDR1 DFQATT and CDR2 SNEGSKA come from the germline V gene (reference sequence). The CDR3 runs 18 residues. The CDR3 spells CSARGGLAEVGAKNIQYF. CDR3 nucleotides: TGCAGTGCTAGGGGTGGACTAGCGGAGGTGGGAGCCAAAAACATTCAGTACTTC.

This chain joins TRBV4-1 and TRBJ2-3, with D possibly being TRBD2 (6 bases). CDR3 length equals 12 residues. V was shortened by 1 base and J by 8 bases, with 7 bases between the two germline ends. Germline CDR1 and CDR2: MGHRA and YSYEKL. This CDR3 reads CASSQAGATQYF. The CDR3 nucleotides are TGCGCCAGCAGCCAAGCGGGAGCTACGCAGTATTTT.